The rows below give T cell receptor beta chains drawn from one sample of a study of T cells in Graves' hyperthyroidism and ophthalmopathy. TCRdb passed the multiplex PCR reads through MiXCR, listing each CDR3 protein once. The sample shows fewer than 300,000 distinct CDR3 sequences, around 15% of them seen only once. Source material: blood. These TCRs come from a woman aged 45-65 years with Graves' hyperthyroidism that later progressed to Graves' ophthalmopathy. CDR3s include the opening cysteine and the closing phenylalanine or tryptophan. A D gene is named only where the DNA matches it firmly. Only part of the rows carry a size: once, few, many, or a class if the clone is expanded.

D	size	V	J	CDR3	DNA
NA	few	TRBV6-2/TRBV6-3	TRBJ1-2	CASSRPGYGYTF	TGTGCCAGCAGCCGTCCAGGGTATGGCTACACCTTC
NA	many	TRBV27	TRBJ1-1	CASSFSGGLNTEAFF	TGTGCCAGCAGTTTCTCTGGGGGTCTGAACACTGAAGCTTTCTTT
TRBD1	many	TRBV27	TRBJ2-6	CASGGGTGGKGANVLTF	TGTGCCAGCGGGGGAGGGACAGGGGGTAAAGGGGCCAACGTCCTGACTTTC
NA	few	TRBV5-6	TRBJ1-1	CASSLRGGSRNEAFF	TGTGCCAGCAGCTTGCGGGGGGGCTCGCGTAATGAAGCTTTCTTT
NA	many	TRBV12-5	TRBJ2-3	CASGSPPGRCVTQYF	TGTGCTAGTGGTTCGCCCCCGGGACGGTGCGTTACGCAGTATTTT
NA	NA	TRBV30	TRBJ1-3	CAWSRTSGNTIYF	TGTGCCTGGAGTCGAACCTCTGGAAACACCATATATTTT
NA	NA	TRBV5-1	TRBJ2-5	CASSLNRAYEETQYF	TGCGCCAGCAGCTTGAACAGGGCTTACGAAGAGACCCAGTACTTC
NA	NA	TRBV7-7	TRBJ2-7	CASSQGHRSYEQYF	TGTGCTAGCAGCCAAGGACACCGCTCCTACGAGCAGTACTTC
NA	NA	TRBV4-1	TRBJ2-7	CASSQGGRYEQYF	TGCGCCAGCAGCCAAGGAGGGCGCTACGAGCAGTACTTC
NA	many	TRBV9	TRBJ2-1	CASSAALGTNNEQFF	TGTGCCAGCAGCGCCGCCCTCGGGACAAACAATGAGCAGTTCTTC
TRBD1	NA	TRBV4-1	TRBJ1-1	CASSQRTGGAFF	TGCGCCAGCAGCCAACGGACAGGAGGAGCTTTCTTT
NA	few	TRBV29-1	TRBJ2-3	CSVDSGGTDTQYF	TGCAGCGTTGATTCGGGGGGCACAGATACGCAGTATTTT
NA	NA	TRBV19	TRBJ2-7	CASSPAGLPYEQYF	TGTGCCAGTAGTCCCGCAGGGCTACCCTACGAGCAGTACTTC
NA	NA	TRBV19	TRBJ2-2	CASRTGSTNTGELFF	TGTGCCAGCCGAACGGGTAGCACTAACACCGGGGAGCTGTTTTTT
TRBD2	NA	TRBV6-5	TRBJ2-3	CASSYRPSGNTDTQYF	TGTGCCAGCAGTTATCGGCCTAGCGGTAACACAGATACGCAGTATTTT
NA	few	TRBV4-2	TRBJ2-3	CASRSAASDTQYF	TGTGCCAGCAGGTCGGCGGCCTCGGATACGCAGTATTTT
TRBD1	many	TRBV5-1	TRBJ2-2	CASTRWTGNTGELFF	TGCGCCAGCACCCGGTGGACAGGGAACACCGGGGAGCTGTTTTTT
TRBD2	many	TRBV12-3/TRBV12-4	TRBJ2-2	CASSPYGTSGVWGDTGELFF	TGTGCCAGCAGTCCCTACGGGACTAGCGGGGTATGGGGGGACACCGGGGAGCTGTTTTTT
TRBD2	many	TRBV20-1	TRBJ2-1	CSARNSGSSRGEQFF	TGCAGTGCTAGGAATAGCGGGAGTAGTCGGGGTGAGCAGTTCTTC
TRBD2	NA	TRBV6-4	TRBJ2-3	CASSRLAGGEDTQYF	TGTGCCAGCAGCCGACTAGCGGGAGGGGAAGATACGCAGTATTTT
TRBD1	many	TRBV12-3/TRBV12-4	TRBJ2-7	CASSLDRMREQYF	TGTGCCAGCAGTTTGGACAGGATGCGCGAGCAGTACTTC
NA	many	TRBV28	TRBJ2-3	CASSQARGADTQYF	TGTGCCAGCAGTCAGGCCAGGGGGGCAGATACGCAGTATTTT
TRBD2	many	TRBV12-3/TRBV12-4	TRBJ2-2	CASSGSGGHTGELFF	TGTGCCAGCAGTGGCAGCGGGGGGCACACCGGGGAGCTGTTTTTT
TRBD2	NA	TRBV25-1	TRBJ2-3	CASSDIRGASGRAGQYF	TGTGCCAGCAGTGACATCCGAGGGGCTAGCGGGAGGGCCGGGCAGTATTTT
NA	many	TRBV5-1	TRBJ2-2	CASSFGISANTGELFF	TGCGCCAGCAGCTTCGGTATCAGCGCGAACACCGGGGAGCTGTTTTTT
NA	few	TRBV19	TRBJ2-1	CASAVGGYEQFF	TGTGCCAGCGCGGTCGGGGGCTATGAGCAGTTCTTC
NA	many	TRBV6-1	TRBJ2-7	CASSEESHYSYEQYF	TGTGCCAGCAGTGAAGAATCTCACTACTCCTACGAGCAGTACTTC
NA	once	TRBV20-1	TRBJ2-3	CSAQEQVAASTDTQYF	TGCAGTGCCCAGGAACAAGTAGCGGCTAGCACAGATACGCAGTATTTT
NA	few	TRBV4-1	TRBJ1-2	CASSQDSAGMGANYGYTF	TGCGCCAGCAGCCAAGACTCGGCAGGGATGGGAGCTAACTATGGCTACACCTTC
NA	few	TRBV9	TRBJ2-7	CASSVESGTYEQYF	TGTGCCAGCAGCGTAGAGTCCGGGACATACGAGCAGTACTTC
TRBD2	NA	TRBV20-1	TRBJ2-1	CSATSGRALPYNEQFF	TGCAGTGCTACTAGCGGGAGGGCCCTGCCCTACAATGAGCAGTTCTTC
TRBD1	many	TRBV12-3/TRBV12-4	TRBJ1-2	CASSLGQGNYGYTF	TGTGCCAGCAGCTTGGGACAGGGGAACTATGGCTACACCTTC
NA	many	TRBV6-5	TRBJ2-3	CASSYGRDDTQYF	TGTGCCAGCAGTTACGGGCGAGACGATACGCAGTATTTT
NA	many	TRBV6-1	TRBJ2-1	CASTTSVSYNEQFF	TGTGCCAGCACAACCTCGGTTTCCTACAATGAGCAGTTCTTC
NA	many	TRBV7-2	TRBJ2-3	CASSLDVVGWKQYF	TGTGCCAGCAGCTTAGATGTCGTCGGGTGGAAGCAGTATTTT
NA	many	TRBV28	TRBJ1-5	CASTQGGSNQPQHF	TGTGCCAGCACTCAGGGAGGAAGCAATCAGCCCCAGCATTTT
TRBD2	NA	TRBV18	TRBJ2-6	CASSPSLAGDSGANVLTF	TGTGCCAGCTCACCTTCACTAGCGGGAGACTCTGGGGCCAACGTCCTGACTTTC
NA	many	TRBV11-2	TRBJ2-5	CASSSTGGGNEETQYF	TGTGCCAGCAGCTCAACAGGGGGAGGGAACGAAGAGACCCAGTACTTC